This TCR beta chain was recorded in a study of blood T cell repertoires in COVID-19 (dated by TCRdb to 2020 to 2022). At the level of the whole study: Samples covering the acute and convalescent phases of COVID-19 were provided by collaborators in the United States, Italy and Spain. The prospective study material was composed of cDNA or gDNA derived from T cells, B-cell-depleted T cells, or PBMCs. Deeply sampled blood TCRbeta repertoires from subjects exposed to, actively infected with, or recovered from COVID-19 were included in the dataset. A freely available public database, intended as a resource for researchers studying the immune response to SARS-CoV-2, is where the repertoires were released. The samples were drawn from the first 160 participants of the ongoing ImmuneRACE study and from over 950 subjects provided by 6 global collaborators. Sample metadata almost always included a de-identified subject ID, COVID-19 status, age in years and sex. Where available, HLA class I and class II types were obtained from metadata supplied by the sample provider rather than from assay-based typing. The paper as a whole reports these results and caveats: The quantity of clinical and demographic metadata differed by source and by participant and was supplied without curation.

TCRbeta CDR3 regions were amplified from genomic DNA using the immunoSEQ Assay, a bias-controlled multiplex PCR. In the source study's methods: Nucleated cell counts per sample were estimated from amplification of reference gene primers within the assay. To quantify the absolute abundance of each unique TCRbeta CDR3 rearrangement, sequence reads were collapsed and filtered. For each sample, productive Simpson clonality was calculated by taking the square root of Simpson's diversity index across productive rearrangements. TCRdb holds this immuneACCESS table with in-frame rearrangements only. Some clones are missing; in checked studies, unresolved V genes explain under half, and the rest has no known cause. That table supplies the V and J calls and clone size; D and trimming were determined from the DNA. The sample data list approximately 280,000 clones, and about 89% of these were observed just once. Approximately 4.3% of the sample belongs to the ten largest clones.

As concerns this clone: Its antigen is unknown. No base-level quality is on record; no much larger clone is a single base apart.

Germline trimming: 5 bases from V, 5 bases from J; junction bases outside gene matches: 7. From its cysteine to its phenylalanine, the CDR3 spans 15 amino acids. Only the CDR3 DNA is retained, 45 bases long and in frame from the first base. CDR1 SGHRS and CDR2 YFSETQ are derived from the germline V gene. Each collaborating institution followed its own protocols to collect whole blood in K2EDTA tubes. For TCRbeta analysis, collaborators shipped samples in one of three forms: frozen whole blood, isolated PBMCs, or DNA extracted from either of those sample types. The rearranged segments are TRBV5-1 and TRBJ2-3; the junction holds 11 bases that match TRBD2. This clonotype was sampled from a man aged 35 to 55 with acute or convalescent COVID-19. The specimen was peripheral blood. The CDR3 is CASSFSGGAGDTQYF. The bases read TGCGCCAGCAGTTTTAGCGGGGGGGCCGGAGATACGCAGTATTTT.